This TCR beta chain was found in a study of regulatory T cells in long-lasting Graves disease. The CDR3 consists of 15 residues. The germline V and J ends were trimmed by 0 bases and 5 bases, with 15 bases remaining between them. Looked up from germline, CDR1 is SGHDT and CDR2 is YYEEEE. Assembly of TCR beta libraries relied on iRepertoire HTBI primers together with Arm-PCR of CDR3 regions. TCRdb passed the multiplex PCR reads through MiXCR, listing each CDR3 protein once. The sample records 410,000 or so distinct CDR3 sequences, 15% being singletons. The sample's time point: newly diagnosed GD, antithyroid drugs for less than 3 months. The TCR library was made from RNA extracted from PBMCs. These sequences were also reported in another study, on T cells in Graves' hyperthyroidism and ophthalmopathy. That source adds: Most clonotypes that expanded in the thyroid above 0.001 also showed up in blood. From stable hyperthyroidism, ophthalmopathy was separated by a 13 V-J model.

This rearrangement joins TRBV5-6 to TRBJ2-7, with a possible D match to TRBD2 (5 bases). This material consisted of peripheral blood mononuclear cells (PBMCs), taken at new diagnosis, from a patient treated with antithyroid drugs. This receptor was taken from a young woman with Graves disease. The CDR3 DNA sequence: TGTGCCAGCAGCTTGGGTGGCGTTCGGGGTAACGAGCAGTACTTC. Its protein product is CASSLGGVRGNEQYF.